The 21 T cell receptor beta chains reported below all come from one sample, sequenced in a study of circulating CD8 cells and anti-PD-1 response in melanoma (dated by TCRdb to about 2020). Sequenced using a NextSeq 500. The QIAseq Immune Repertoire RNA Library Kit, Human TCR Panel was used to prepare TCR libraries from roughly 16 ng of total RNA. TCRdb redid the processing of the public reads, applying fastp at Q25 and MiXCR, and retained in-frame beta chains. Records with the same CDR3 protein are collapsed into one entry carrying the most frequent genes and DNA. Counted in this sample were fewer than 1,500 distinct CDR3 sequences; 6.5% to 7.5% of them appeared once. The ten largest clones capture 4.5% to 5.5% of the sample. Using a BD FACSAria II cell sorter, four subsets defined by PD-1 and/or TIGIT were sorted from live CD3+CD8+TCRalphabeta+ cells. The source material was CD8+ T cells from PBMCs, sampled at baseline or after one month of anti-PD-1 therapy (not recorded which). These receptors were collected from a human donor with melanoma.

By share, this clonotype counts as medium-sized (0.01 to 0.1%). The V gene is TRBV27, the J gene TRBJ2-7; 12 bases agree with TRBD2. Trimming cost V 0 bases and J 7 bases; bases outside gene matches: 7. This CDR3 region has 16 residues. From germline, CDR1 is MNHEY and CDR2 SMNVEV (reference sequence). In DNA, the CDR3 is TGTGCCAGCAGTTTATCCGGACTAGCGGGGCCCCTGGAGCAGTACTTC. This gives the protein CASSLSGLAGPLEQYF.

This clonotype was detected a few times. The chain carries TRBV27 and TRBJ1-5; D is unresolved. Germline V gene lookup returns CDR1 MNHEY and CDR2 SMNVEV (reference sequence). Trimming took 4 bases from V and 4 from J, leaving 8 bases between them. The length of the CDR3 is 13 residues. Here the CDR3 reads CASSSFGNQPQHF. CDR3 bases: TGTGCCAGCAGTTCATTCGGAAATCAGCCCCAGCATTTT.

This clonotype counts as medium-sized. The V gene is TRBV25-1, the J gene TRBJ2-7; tentatively, D is TRBD2 (5 bases). V lost 4 bases and J 6 bases, leaving 16 bases between the germline ends. Germline V lookup: CDR1 MGHDK, CDR2 SYGVNS. The CDR3 covers 14 residues. For the CDR3, the DNA is TGTGCCAGCAGTGCACTTACATCGGGGAGCGAGCAGTACTTC. Protein: CASSALTSGSEQYF.

The V and J genes are TRBV24-1 and TRBJ2-4; D uncertain. Germline V CDR1 and CDR2: KGHDR, SFDVKD. There are 13 residues in the CDR3. The CDR3: CSRGLWAKNIQYF. CDR3 sequence (DNA): TGTTCACGTGGGCTCTGGGCCAAAAACATTCAGTACTTC.

In the case of this clonotype: A much larger clone lies one base from this, so it may be a read error. This chain connects TRBV20-1 to TRBJ2-5, with 7 bases matching TRBD2. Germline CDR1 and CDR2: DFQATT and SNEGSKA (reference sequence). This CDR3 spans 13 amino acids. J lost 7 bases, V lost 0 bases, and 5 bases had no gene match. CDR3 DNA sequence: TGCAGTGCTAGAGACCCTGGCGGGGGGACCCAGTACTTC. This gives the protein CSARDPGGGTQYF.

As regards this clonotype: Compared with germline, one end of the junction differs, possibly owing to a read error. This chain links TRBV25-1 with TRBJ2-3, with D perhaps matching TRBD1 (5 bases). The CDR3 is made up of 14 amino acids. Germline-derived CDR1 and CDR2 are MGHDK and SYGVNS. CDR3 region: CASNEGSGTDTQYF. CDR3 DNA: TGTGCCAGCAATGAAGGGTCAGGGACAGATACGCAGTATTTT. Complete variable domain (other parts from reference TRBV25-1 and TRBJ2-3): EADIYQTPRYLVIGTGKKITLECSQTMGHDKMYWYQQDPGMELHLIHYSYGVNSTEKGDLSSESTVSRIRTEHFPLTLESARPSHTSQYLCASNEGSGTDTQYFGPGTRLTVL.

Only a few counts were recorded for this clonotype. The chain carries TRBV19 and TRBJ2-7; the D gene is possibly TRBD1 (6 bases). V gave up 6 bases and J gave up 5 bases, with 11 bases separating them. Germline V lookup: CDR1 LNHDA, CDR2 SQIVND (reference sequence). The CDR3 has 12 amino acids. The CDR3 here is CASRQGPDEQYF. The CDR3 DNA reads TGTGCCAGTAGACAGGGTCCCGACGAGCAGTACTTC.

This clonotype counts as medium-sized. The chain has TRBV19 and TRBJ2-7; 10 bases map to TRBD2. Trimming at V came to 5 bases and at J to 0 bases, leaving 4 bases not matched to a gene. The CDR3 sequence is 15 residues long. The V gene's germline CDR1 is LNHDA and CDR2 SQIVND (reference sequence). The CDR3 coding sequence is TGTGCCAGTAGTCTACTAGCGGGGAGCTCCTACGAGCAGTACTTC. Residues: CASSLLAGSSYEQYF.

By share of the sample, this clonotype is large. The chain employs TRBV9 and TRBJ2-3, with no clear D. The CDR3 has 11 amino acids. V gave up 0 bases and J gave up 4 bases, with 0 bases separating them. CDR1 SGDLS and CDR2 YYNGEE come from the germline V gene. The CDR3 DNA reads as TGTGCCAGCAGCGTAGCAGATACGCAGTATTTT. Encoded protein: CASSVADTQYF.

This clonotype is medium-sized by share. The chain has TRBV28 and TRBJ2-1, with D unclear. V shed 6 bases and J shed 0 bases, with 12 bases lying between them. CDR3 length equals 15 residues. The V gene's germline CDR1 is MDHEN and CDR2 SYDVKM. CDR3 protein: CASRNTVSSYNEQFF. For the CDR3, the DNA is TGTGCCAGCAGAAACACCGTCTCCTCCTACAATGAGCAGTTCTTC.

This clonotype rates as medium-sized (0.01 to 0.1%). V and J are TRBV12-5 and TRBJ2-7, with D perhaps assigned TRBD1 or TRBD2 (7 bases each). Germline-derived CDR1 and CDR2 are LGHNT and FRNRAP. CDR3 length: 14 amino acids. V lost 6 bases, J lost 2 bases, and 14 bases lay in between. CDR3 residues: CASGPGGGTYEQYF. Here the CDR3 DNA reads TGTGCTAGTGGCCCAGGGGGAGGGACCTACGAGCAGTACTTC.

This clonotype is classed as medium-sized (0.01 to 0.1%). This chain connects TRBV2 to TRBJ1-1; D is undetermined. The germline V and J ends were trimmed by 4 bases and 9 bases, with 12 bases remaining between them. This CDR3 is 12 amino acids long. From germline, CDR1 is SNHLY and CDR2 FYNNEI. CDR3 residues: CASSGLGGQAFF. The CDR3 DNA is TGTGCCAGCAGTGGTCTGGGAGGGCAAGCTTTCTTT.

This clonotype was seen more than once but under ten times. The rearrangement links TRBV5-6 to TRBJ1-1, with D possibly being TRBD1 (6 bases). This CDR3 spans 14 amino acids. Trimming took 4 bases from V and 4 from J, leaving 14 bases between them. Germline lookup yields CDR1 SGHDT and CDR2 YYEEEE. The DNA for the CDR3 is TGTGCCAGCAGCCTTGGAGGGGGGGGCACTGAAGCTTTCTTT. Translation gives CASSLGGGGTEAFF.

By frequency in the sample, this clonotype is medium-sized. The chain joins TRBV7-2 to TRBJ2-1; D is uncertain. The length of the CDR3 is 16 residues. With 1 base removed from V and 6 bases from J, the gap between germline ends came to 16 bases. CDR1 is SGHTA and CDR2 is FQGNSA in the germline V gene. The chain's CDR3 is CASSLGFGLELNEQFF. In nucleotides, the CDR3 is TGTGCCAGCAGCTTAGGATTTGGGCTGGAACTCAATGAGCAGTTCTTC.

The J gene is TRBJ1-2, the V gene TRBV12-3 or TRBV12-4; no firm D call. V was shortened by 2 bases and J by 2 bases, with 6 bases between the two germline ends. This CDR3 spans 13 amino acids. Here the CDR3 reads CASSLSANYGYTF. The DNA for the CDR3 is TGTGCCAGCAGTTTAAGCGCGAACTATGGCTACACCTTC.

Sample share makes this clonotype medium-sized (0.01 to 0.1%). The V gene is TRBV24-1, the J gene TRBJ2-3; D unresolved. V was shortened by 5 bases and J by 4 bases, with 9 bases between the two germline ends. In germline, CDR1 is KGHDR, CDR2 SFDVKD. This CDR3 is built from 13 residues. The CDR3 reads CATSARGADTQYF. The CDR3 nucleotides read TGTGCCACCAGTGCGCGTGGAGCAGATACGCAGTATTTT.

This clonotype showed up just a few times. This chain joins TRBV30 and TRBJ1-6, with D hard to call. V dropped 1 base and J dropped 9 bases, with 4 bases sitting between them. CDR3 size: 11 residues. The germline CDR1 and CDR2 sequences are GTSNPN and SVGIG (reference sequence). Written as DNA, the CDR3 is TGTGCCTGGAGTGGGGGTTCACCCCTCCACTTT. It specifies CAWSGGSPLHF.

This clonotype is medium-sized in the sample. V and J are TRBV20-1 and TRBJ2-3, with D perhaps matching TRBD2 (7 bases). The V and J ends lost 6 bases and 1 base respectively, with 11 bases between them. Germline CDR1 reads DFQATT; CDR2 reads SNEGSKA (reference sequence). The length of the CDR3 is 13 residues. The CDR3 DNA reads TGCAGTGCCTGGGAGGGGGGCACAGATACGCAGTATTTT. Encoded protein: CSAWEGGTDTQYF.

The chain links TRBV20-1 to TRBJ1-1; a weak D match, TRBD1 (5 bases). Germline CDR1 DFQATT, CDR2 SNEGSKA (reference sequence). The CDR3 extends over 15 amino acids. V was pared by 4 bases and J by 1 base, with 16 bases between. CDR3 protein: CSANDRDSGNTEAFF. Here the CDR3 DNA reads TGCAGTGCTAACGACAGAGATTCAGGGAACACTGAAGCTTTCTTT.

On this clonotype: This clone may be a read error of a much larger clone one base away. The gene calls are TRBV27 and TRBJ1-1, with D hard to call. Per germline, CDR1 MNHEY and CDR2 SMNVEV (reference sequence). Deletions cut 2 bases from V and 4 bases from J, with 11 bases between. The CDR3 spans 14 residues. The CDR3 is CASSLNEGCTEAFF. The CDR3 bases are TGTGCCAGCAGTTTAAATGAGGGATGCACTGAAGCTTTCTTT.

This clonotype is categorized as large. The chain couples TRBV20-1 to TRBJ2-7, with TRBD1 identical over 11 bases. Germline values: CDR1 DFQATT, CDR2 SNEGSKA (reference sequence). The V segment lost 0 bases and the J segment 3 bases; nucleotides outside the gene matches: 1. CDR3 length: 14 residues. Here the CDR3 DNA reads TGCAGTGCTAGAGATGGGACAGGGGGCTACGAGCAGTACTTC. This translates into CSARDGTGGYEQYF.